This T cell receptor beta chain is from a study of tumor and adjacent non-tumor tissue in lung cancer (dated by TCRdb to the late 2010s). Some background on the complete study: By cancer type, the cohort comprised about 13 adenocarcinoma patients, 2 squamous cell carcinoma patients and 1 small cell lung cancer patient. The roughly 15 enrolled patients, of whom around ten were men and 5 were women, were aged about 31 to 80 years and were diagnosed with TNM stage I to III disease. Sequencing produced 130,000,000 or so productive TCRbeta reads in total, an average of about 4 million reads per sample. The study compared bulk TCRbeta repertoires between lung tumor tissue and matched distant non-tumor lung tissue from fewer than 19 lung cancer patients. For each patient, one tumor sample and one normal lung sample were taken, giving under 35 paired specimens that underwent TCRbeta CDR3 sequencing.

RNA was extracted from bulk unsorted tissue and checked for quality with a NanoDrop ND-1000 and an Agilent 2100. Normal lung samples were distant non-tumor tissue taken more than 3 cm from the tumor edge. Newly diagnosed lung cancer patients without prior chemotherapy who had been admitted for thoracic surgery in China between August and November 2014 were enrolled as donors. The study excluded patients who had received radiotherapy or chemotherapy before or who had another cancer at the same time. Pieces of surgical tissue measuring about 1-2.1 cm3 were kept in RNAlater solution and held at -80 degrees C until needed. Library prep was done by multiplex PCR. The instrument was an Illumina HiSeq 2500. TCRbeta libraries were built by three rounds of nested PCR using primers (Table S4), following protocols modified from ARM-PCR. PCR products of 200-500 bp were gel-excised and purified with the QIAquick gel extraction kit before sequencing. Under the source paper's analysis protocol: Trimmomatic was used to clean the reads, FLASH was used to merge the reads into complete CDR3 sequences, and MiTCR was used to assign the reads to V(D)J germline segments. Clonal diversity was calculated as the inverse Simpson's index using VDJtools. In-frame sequences lacking a premature stop codon were counted as productive reads. TCRdb reworked the public reads: Q25 trimming with fastp, MiXCR clone assembly, productive beta chains retained. A single entry per CDR3 protein holds the most common genes and DNA from its merged rows. TCRdb's processing, not the authors' own work, is the source of the V and J calls. Recorded for this sample are 60,000 or so distinct CDR3 sequences; 61% of them occurred a single time. The biggest ten clones account for around a third of the sample.

What the study reported, not specific to this receptor: The top 100 clones accounted for a significantly larger cumulative portion of the repertoire in normal lung than in tumor tissue. The sequencing platform is not named in the methods, and unique molecular identifiers are not mentioned. TCR diversity was significantly higher in younger patients, and higher tumor TCR diversity was associated with shorter overall and disease-free survival. The cohort had only approximately 15 patients, and the authors noted that larger samples and more detailed clinical data are needed. TCR diversity (inverse Simpson) was significantly higher in tumor than in normal lung tissue (approximately 440 vs 150, P = 0.0075, Mann-Whitney U test). Because peripheral blood was not sequenced, the blood TCRbeta repertoires of the lung cancer patients in the study went unexamined.

Sequences SGHRS (CDR1) and YFSETQ (CDR2) are obtained from the germline V gene. CDR3 length: 14 amino acids, cysteine to phenylalanine. Only the CDR3 region is kept as DNA, spanning 42 bases read in frame from base 1. In regard to this clonotype: What this receptor recognizes is not known. The junction shows a germline mismatch at one end, possibly a read error.

Recombination connected TRBV5-1 to TRBJ2-1; 7 central nucleotides agree with TRBD1. Material for sequencing was distant non-tumor lung tissue. The receptor's source is a man between 70 and 80 years old with non-small cell lung cancer. The CDR3 region reads CVSSWGQSYNGQFF. The DNA sequence reads TGCGTCAGCAGCTGGGGACAGTCCTACAATGGGCAGTTCTTC.